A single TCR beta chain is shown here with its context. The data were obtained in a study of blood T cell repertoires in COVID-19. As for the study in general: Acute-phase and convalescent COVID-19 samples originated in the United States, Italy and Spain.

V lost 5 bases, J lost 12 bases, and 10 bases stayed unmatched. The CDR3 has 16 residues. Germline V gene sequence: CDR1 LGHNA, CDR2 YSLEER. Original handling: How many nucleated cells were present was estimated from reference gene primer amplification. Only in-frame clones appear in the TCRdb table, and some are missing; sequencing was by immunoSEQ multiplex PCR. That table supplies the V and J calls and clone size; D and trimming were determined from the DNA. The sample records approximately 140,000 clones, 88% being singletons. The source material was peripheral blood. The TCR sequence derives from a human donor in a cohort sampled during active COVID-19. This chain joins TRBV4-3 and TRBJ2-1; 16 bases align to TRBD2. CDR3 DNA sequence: TGCGCCAGCAGCGGAAGGCTGGGACTAGCGGGGGGGCGGCAGTTCTTC. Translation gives CASSGRLGLAGGRQFF.